The 28 T cell receptor beta chains below were found in one sample sequenced in a study of CD8 T cells in Susac syndrome. Reverse transcription of about 0.5 to 1 ug RNA was carried out with random hexamers. TCRdb redid the calling of the immunoSEQ multiplex PCR reads with MiXCR, one entry per CDR3 protein. The sample records some 190,000 distinct CDR3 sequences, over 90% being singletons. Sequenced input: CD4+ T cells from PBMCs. All receptors come from a human donor with Susac syndrome.

The chain links TRBV7-9 to TRBJ2-1; 9 bases are shared with TRBD1. Germline CDR1 SEHNR, CDR2 FQNEAQ (reference sequence). Trimming took 5 bases from V and 1 from J; bases not matched to a gene: 6. The CDR3 runs to 16 residues. The CDR3 sequence: CASSLWTGDSYNEQFF. CDR3 sequence (DNA): TGTGCCAGCAGCCTATGGACAGGGGATTCCTACAATGAGCAGTTCTTC.

V usage is TRBV12-3 or TRBV12-4 and J usage is TRBJ1-1; TRBD1 is a possible D gene (5 bases). The CDR3 spans 15 residues. Trimming took 10 bases from V and 4 from J, leaving 22 bases between them. The CDR3 sequence is CATSSGRAWSTEAFF. In DNA, the CDR3 is TGTGCCACTTCCAGTGGCAGGGCTTGGAGCACTGAAGCTTTCTTT.

This chain uses TRBV2 with TRBJ1-1; no reliable D call. Trimming took off 3 bases at V and 5 bases at J, with 10 bases between the two ends. This CDR3 spans 13 amino acids. Germline V lookup: CDR1 SNHLY, CDR2 FYNNEI. CDR3 sequence reads: CASSDQEVTEAFF. The CDR3 DNA follows: TGTGCCAGCAGTGATCAAGAAGTGACTGAAGCTTTCTTT.

The chain carries TRBV12-5 and TRBJ1-1; tentatively, D is TRBD1 (5 bases). Germline CDR1 and CDR2: LGHNT and FRNRAP. The ends were cut back, 1 base at V and 2 bases at J, with 8 bases in the middle. The CDR3 loop spans 14 amino acids. CDR3 amino acids: CASGLAQGNTEAFF. CDR3 coding DNA: TGTGCTAGTGGTTTGGCCCAGGGCAACACTGAAGCTTTCTTT. Complete variable domain (other parts from reference TRBV12-5 and TRBJ1-1): DARVTQTPRHKVTEMGQEVTMRCQPILGHNTVFWYRQTMMQGLELLAYFRNRAPLDDSGMPKDRFSAEMPDATLATLKIQPSEPRDSAVYFCASGLAQGNTEAFFGQGTRLTVV.

The chain links TRBV27 to TRBJ2-2; the match to TRBD1 covers 9 bases. This CDR3 is 16 amino acids long. The germline V gene encodes CDR1 MNHEY and CDR2 SMNVEV (reference sequence). With V trimmed by 7 bases and J by 4 bases, 10 bases remained unmatched. Here the CDR3 DNA reads TGTGCCAGCAACGTAGTGGGGACAGGGACCACCGGGGAGCTGTTTTTT. Its translation: CASNVVGTGTTGELFF.

The CDR3 region is CASSESANYGYTF. The DNA for the CDR3 is TGTGCCAGCAGTGAATCCGCTAACTATGGCTACACCTTC. The rearrangement joins TRBV25-1 to TRBJ1-2; D is undetermined. The CDR3 covers 13 residues. With 1 base removed from V and 0 bases from J, the gap between germline ends came to 3 bases. Germline CDR1 MGHDK, CDR2 SYGVNS.

In its sample, this clonotype was seen once. The rearrangement uses TRBV30 and TRBJ2-2; 7 positions match TRBD1. Germline CDR1 is GTSNPN and CDR2 is SVGIG (reference sequence). There are 15 residues in the CDR3. V lost 7 bases, J lost 1 base, and 9 bases stayed unmatched. The CDR3 sequence: CASPPRTGNTGELFF. The CDR3 nucleotides are TGTGCCTCCCCTCCACGGACAGGGAACACCGGGGAGCTGTTTTTT.

V gene TRBV7-8 combines with J gene TRBJ1-2, with 7 nucleotides matching TRBD1. After removal of 5 bases from V and 6 bases from J, the junction contained 6 bases not matched to a gene. Germline-derived CDR1 and CDR2 are SGHVS and FQNEAQ. CDR3 size: 13 residues. The CDR3 DNA reads as TGTGCCAGCAGCCGGCAGGGGGTTAATGGCTACACCTTC. It encodes CASSRQGVNGYTF.

The chain joins TRBV4-3 to TRBJ2-3, with D perhaps TRBD1 or TRBD2 (6 bases each). V lost 5 bases to trimming and J lost 3 bases, with 12 bases between them. CDR3 length: 14 residues. CDR1 is LGHNA and CDR2 is YSLEER in the germline V gene. The CDR3 DNA is TGCGCCAGCAGCGGGGGGCTTGGGACAGATACGCAGTATTTT. Translated, it gives CASSGGLGTDTQYF.

This clonotype has a single count. The chain is built from TRBV4-2 and TRBJ1-1; D might be TRBD1 (6 bases). In germline, CDR1 is LGHNA, CDR2 YNFKEQ. The CDR3 is 17 amino acids. The V and J ends lost 0 bases and 5 bases respectively, with 19 bases between them. DNA for the CDR3: TGTGCCAGCAGCCAAGATGGTATGTGGGGGGCAGGGACTGAAGCTTTCTTT. Amino acids: CASSQDGMWGAGTEAFF.

DNA for the CDR3: TGTGCCAGCAAAGGGGCGGAGGGACGCAATGAGCAGTTCTTC. It is translated as CASKGAEGRNEQFF. The rearrangement joins TRBV6-2 or TRBV6-3 to TRBJ2-1, with D possibly being TRBD2 (6 bases). Germline CDR1 reads MNHEY; CDR2 reads SVGEGT. Trimming took off 7 bases at V and 6 bases at J, with 16 bases between the two ends. The CDR3 covers 14 residues.

V gene TRBV5-4 combines with J gene TRBJ1-5; D may be TRBD1 (6 bases). Germline loops: CDR1 SGHNT, CDR2 YYREEE (reference sequence). This CDR3 is 14 amino acids long. Trimming removed 4 bases at V and 3 bases at J, with 11 bases between. Here the CDR3 reads CASSRDTSNQPQHF. CDR3 DNA: TGTGCCAGCAGCCGGGACACGTCCAATCAGCCCCAGCATTTT.

The V gene is TRBV30, the J gene TRBJ1-5; a weak D match, TRBD1 (5 bases). V lost 1 base and J lost 5, with 21 bases in between. Germline-derived CDR1 and CDR2 are GTSNPN and SVGIG (reference sequence). This CDR3 comprises 17 residues. The CDR3 region is CAWSGWQGRGRDQPQHF. The CDR3 bases are TGTGCCTGGAGTGGGTGGCAGGGTAGGGGACGGGATCAGCCCCAGCATTTT.

The rearrangement links TRBV5-1 to TRBJ1-6, with 8 bases identical to TRBD1. Germline lookup yields CDR1 SGHRS and CDR2 YFSETQ. J gave up 7 bases and V 0 bases, and 3 bases lay outside the gene matches. CDR3 length: 15 residues. The DNA of the CDR3 is TGCGCCAGCAGCTTGGATGGGGACAGGAATTCACCCCTCCACTTT. Translating gives CASSLDGDRNSPLHF. The whole variable domain, remainder taken from reference TRBV5-1 and TRBJ1-6, is KAGVTQTPRYLIKTRGQQVTLSCSPISGHRSVSWYQQTPGQGLQFLFEYFSETQRNKGNFPGRFSGRQFSNSRSEMNVSTLELGDSALYLCASSLDGDRNSPLHFGNGTRLTVT.

J is TRBJ1-5 and V is TRBV20-1, with a possible D match to TRBD1 (5 bases). Germline V gene data show CDR1 as DFQATT and CDR2 as SNEGSKA (reference sequence). V lost 6 bases, J lost 9 bases, and 15 bases lay in between. The CDR3 has 12 amino acids. The CDR3 sequence is CSAYRDEGPQHF. The CDR3 region has the DNA TGCAGTGCCTACCGGGACGAAGGGCCCCAGCATTTT.

The chain has TRBV12-3 or TRBV12-4 and TRBJ1-4; maybe TRBD1 (6 bases). V lost 5 bases, J lost 7 bases, and 11 bases lay in between. The CDR3 spans 13 residues. Here the CDR3 reads CASSRGPGEKLFF. The DNA of the CDR3 is TGTGCCAGCAGTCGGGGGCCTGGTGAAAAACTGTTTTTT.

The chain has TRBV12-3 or TRBV12-4 and TRBJ1-4; TRBD1 matches 8 bases. The CDR3 extends over 14 amino acids. After removal of 5 bases from V and 8 bases from J, the junction contained 7 bases not matched to a gene. In DNA form, the CDR3 reads TGTGCCAGCAGTATAGGGACAGGCACGGAAAAACTGTTTTTT. Its protein is CASSIGTGTEKLFF.

This chain links TRBV29-1 with TRBJ1-1; a possible D gene is TRBD1 (5 bases). Trimming removed 3 bases from V and 1 base from J, with 9 bases in between. Germline V gene sequence: CDR1 SQVTM, CDR2 ANQGSEA. The CDR3 is 13 residues long. This CDR3 is CSVDRQKNTEAFF. CDR3 sequence (DNA): TGCAGCGTTGACCGACAGAAGAACACTGAAGCTTTCTTT.

J is TRBJ2-3 and V is TRBV20-1; D gene unclear. This CDR3 region has 16 residues. Germline values: CDR1 DFQATT, CDR2 SNEGSKA (reference sequence). V gave up 0 bases and J gave up 4 bases, with 17 bases separating them. The CDR3: CSARDRRFPQPDTQYF. The CDR3 DNA sequence: TGCAGTGCTAGAGATAGGCGGTTCCCCCAGCCAGATACGCAGTATTTT.

The chain recombines TRBV23-1 with TRBJ2-7; the D gene is possibly TRBD1 (6 bases). TRBV23-1 is given ORF status, its function remaining uncertain. Trimming took 1 base from V and 3 from J, leaving 13 bases between them. The CDR3 is 15 residues long. CDR3 nucleotides: TGCGCCAGCAGTCAATTTTGTCCGGGACACTACGAGCAGTACTTC. Translated: CASSQFCPGHYEQYF.

CDR3 in amino acids: CASSGTENSPLHF. The DNA of the CDR3 is TGTGCCAGCAGTGGGACAGAGAATTCACCCCTCCACTTT. The J gene is TRBJ1-6, the V gene TRBV6-2 or TRBV6-3; TRBD1 matches 7 bases. Looked up from germline, CDR1 is MNHEY and CDR2 is SVGEGT. V shed 5 bases, J shed 7 bases, and the junction held 2 bases outside the gene matches. The CDR3 totals 13 residues.

This rearrangement joins TRBV9 to TRBJ1-6; 8 bases match TRBD1. Germline V gene sequence: CDR1 SGDLS, CDR2 YYNGEE. This CDR3 is built from 15 residues. J lost 8 bases, V lost 4 bases, and 8 bases had no gene match. CDR3 sequence (DNA): TGTGCCAGCAGCTTACACGGACAGGGAGATTCACCCCTCCACTTT. Protein product: CASSLHGQGDSPLHF.

The chain has TRBV6-5 and TRBJ2-7; 7 bases fit TRBD1. With 2 bases clipped from V and 3 bases from J, the junction kept 10 bases outside the gene matches. This CDR3 has 16 residues. Germline-derived CDR1 and CDR2 are MNHEY and SVGAGI. The CDR3 region has the DNA TGTGCCAGCAGTTACCAGGCCCGGGACAGCAACTACGAGCAGTACTTC. Translated, it gives CASSYQARDSNYEQYF.

V gene TRBV7-2 combines with J gene TRBJ2-1; D could derive from TRBD1 or TRBD2 (6 bases each). This CDR3 is 15 amino acids long. V lost 2 bases, J lost 8 bases, and 16 bases lay in between. Germline V gene data show CDR1 as SGHTA and CDR2 as FQGNSA. The CDR3 DNA follows: TGTGCCAGCAGCTTAAGAGGGGGGACAATCGATGAGCAGTTCTTC. Translated: CASSLRGGTIDEQFF.

The gene calls are TRBV3-1 and TRBJ2-2; D is undetermined. The V gene's germline CDR1 is LGHDT and CDR2 YNNKEL (reference sequence). The V end lost 4 bases, the J end lost 11 bases, and 8 bases lay between the germline ends. The CDR3 is 11 residues long. CDR3 sequence reads: CASSPSRELFF. DNA of the CDR3: TGTGCCAGCAGCCCTAGTCGTGAGCTGTTTTTT.

The chain links TRBV6-1 to TRBJ2-2, with 8 bases lining up with TRBD1. CDR1 is MNHNS and CDR2 is SASEGT in the germline V gene. The CDR3 sequence is 16 residues long. The V segment lost 6 bases and the J segment 2 bases; nucleotides outside the gene matches: 8. The CDR3 protein is CASSPRTGSNTGELFF. The CDR3 DNA is TGTGCCAGCAGCCCCCGGACAGGGTCAAACACCGGGGAGCTGTTTTTT.

The chain uses TRBV20-1 and TRBJ1-6; no clear D. Germline CDR1 reads DFQATT; CDR2 reads SNEGSKA (reference sequence). Trimming cost V 2 bases and J 0 bases, with 8 bases left between them. This CDR3 is built from 15 residues. CDR3 sequence reads: CSARISSSYNSPLHF. The CDR3 region has the DNA TGCAGTGCTAGAATTTCTAGCTCCTATAATTCACCCCTCCACTTT.

This clonotype was seen just once. The rearrangement links TRBV29-1 to TRBJ2-1, with a weak D call TRBD1 (5 bases). Trimming cost V 6 bases and J 7 bases, with 13 bases left between them. The CDR3 runs 12 residues. Looked up from germline, CDR1 is SQVTM and CDR2 is ANQGSEA. CDR3 nucleotide sequence: TGCAGCGTCATGATACAGGATAATGAGCAGTTCTTC. Translation gives CSVMIQDNEQFF.